The 6 T cell receptor beta chains below were found in one sample sequenced in a study of OX40 agonist ivuxolimab in advanced cancers. Clones were read by immunoSEQ multiplex PCR, and TCRdb kept only the in-frame ones, dropping some. The top ten hold about an eighth of the sample, which has over 50,000 clones, about 86% seen once. This specimen was CD4+ or CD8+ T cells sorted from blood, taken in a trial of the OX40 agonist ivuxolimab. The receptors were gathered from an adult with an advanced solid tumor such as melanoma, head and neck, liver or kidney cancer.

The chain carries TRBV10-1 and TRBJ2-7, with D perhaps TRBD2 (5 bases). Germline CDR1 and CDR2: WNHNN and SYGVQD (reference sequence). Trimming stripped 6 bases from V and 2 bases from J, with 11 bases between. This CDR3 comprises 13 residues. DNA of the CDR3: TGCGCCAGCAGCCCCGACTACACCTACGAGCAGTACTTC. Translating it yields CASSPDYTYEQYF.

This chain uses TRBV7-9 with TRBJ2-1; D unclear. V was shortened by 10 bases and J by 0 bases, with 13 bases between the two germline ends. The CDR3 contains 14 residues. The germline V gene encodes CDR1 SEHNR and CDR2 FQNEAQ (reference sequence). The CDR3 region is CATHSGFSYNEQFF. DNA for the CDR3: TGTGCCACCCACAGTGGCTTCTCCTACAATGAGCAGTTCTTC.

This rearrangement joins TRBV7-6 to TRBJ1-5, with D unclear. Germline V CDR1 and CDR2: SGHVS, FNYEAQ. The V end lost 5 bases, the J end lost 0 bases, and 8 bases lay between the germline ends. The CDR3 length is 14 residues. The CDR3 reads CASSASLSNQPQHF. The CDR3 DNA reads TGTGCCAGCAGCGCCTCTCTTAGCAATCAGCCCCAGCATTTT.

The chain carries TRBV7-2 and TRBJ1-2, with 8 bases fitting TRBD1. Germline loops: CDR1 SGHTA, CDR2 FQGNSA. The V segment lost 5 bases and the J segment 8 bases; nucleotides outside the gene matches: 16. This CDR3 is built from 16 residues. The CDR3: CASSPVAVDRGRGYTF. The CDR3 coding sequence is TGTGCCAGCAGCCCAGTGGCCGTCGACAGGGGAAGGGGCTACACCTTC.

The chain employs TRBV5-4 and TRBJ1-2; D gene uncertain. Trimming cost V 1 base and J 9 bases, with 13 bases left between them. CDR3 length: 13 residues. Germline CDR1 is SGHNT and CDR2 is YYREEE (reference sequence). CDR3 coding DNA: TGTGCCAGCAGCTTGCGAGGGCCGGAGAGCTACACCTTC. This codes for CASSLRGPESYTF.

This chain links TRBV9 with TRBJ2-5; D unclear. V was trimmed by 3 bases and J by 5 bases, leaving 11 bases between them. The germline gives CDR1 SGDLS, CDR2 YYNGEE. CDR3 length: 13 amino acids. The CDR3 loop is CASSASYRETQYF. As DNA, the CDR3 is TGTGCCAGCAGCGCATCCTATAGGGAGACCCAGTACTTC.